This paragraph covers one T cell receptor beta chain sequence. Trimming removed 6 bases at V and 0 bases at J, with 6 bases between. This CDR3 region has 13 residues. The V gene's germline CDR1 is SNHLY and CDR2 FYNNEI. Clones were sequenced by immunoSEQ multiplex PCR, and TCRdb holds only the in-frame ones, with some missing. This table holds around 200,000 clones, roughly 89% found once. This sample was included in a study of blood T cell repertoires in COVID-19. The chain uses TRBV2 and TRBJ2-4; perhaps TRBD1 as D (6 bases). The sequencing sample was made of peripheral blood. This TCR came from a woman younger than 30 who had recovered from COVID-19. In nucleotides, the CDR3 is TGTGCCAGCAGCAGGGGAGCCAAAAACATTCAGTACTTC. This codes for CASSRGAKNIQYF.